Each of the 27 T cell receptor beta chains below was sequenced from the same sample in a study of blood T cells in healthy people across ages. Using a J-beta primer mix together with a sample-barcoded 5' primer, a second PCR was run for about 6 to 12 cycles. TCRdb re-called the 5' RACE reads through MiXCR, storing one row per CDR3 protein. The repertoire holds approximately 810,000 distinct CDR3 sequences, with more than 25% as singletons. The specimen sequenced was blood. These receptors were collected from a woman over 75 in good health.

In its sample, this clonotype was seen many times. The chain joins TRBV11-2 to TRBJ2-3, with TRBD2 matching 12 bases. CDR1 and CDR2 (germline): SGHAT, FQNNGV. The CDR3 runs 18 residues. J gave up 5 bases and V 5 bases, and 14 bases lay outside the gene matches. CDR3 amino acids: CASSLKPPSGGALDTQYF. The DNA of the CDR3 is TGTGCCAGCAGCCTAAAACCCCCTAGCGGGGGGGCCCTAGATACGCAGTATTTT.

As regards this clonotype: A much larger clonotype is one base distant, so this may be a read error. V is TRBV7-2 and J is TRBJ1-6; D remains unclear. V gave up 7 bases and J gave up 10 bases, with 14 bases separating them. CDR1 is SGHTA and CDR2 is FQGNSA in the germline V gene. The length of the CDR3 is 13 residues. The CDR3 bases are TGTGCCAGCACCTCGAGGAGGGAGTCACCCCTCCACTTT. Its translation: CASTSRRESPLHF.

The table lists this clonotype with a count of one. This may be a read error, as it is one base from a much larger clone. The rearrangement links TRBV4-3 to TRBJ2-1, with D maybe TRBD2 (5 bases). The CDR3 is 12 residues long. The germline V gene encodes CDR1 LGHNA and CDR2 YSLEER. V lost 1 base to trimming and J lost 15 bases, with 13 bases between them. In DNA, the CDR3 is TGCGCCAGCAGCCAAGGAAGTCGGACTCGGTTCTTC. This encodes CASSQGSRTRFF.

As regards this clonotype: With a much larger clone just one base away, this may be a read error. The gene calls are TRBV11-2 and TRBJ2-3, with 8 bases identical to TRBD2. There are 15 residues in the CDR3. The germline V gene has CDR1 SGHAT and CDR2 FQNNGV. Trimming took 6 bases from V and 1 from J; bases not matched to a gene: 6. The CDR3 DNA reads TGTGCCAGCAGGAAGAGAGCGGGGGGCACAGATACGCAGTATTTT. Translation gives CASRKRAGGTDTQYF.

This clonotype was counted many times. The chain links TRBV15 to TRBJ2-5; TRBD1 agrees at 8 bases. CDR1 and CDR2 from the germline V gene are LNHNV and YYDKDF (reference sequence). The CDR3 contains 18 residues. The J segment lost 1 base and the V segment lost 1 base, leaving 11 bases of the junction unmatched. The CDR3 protein is CATSRVRKPTGVQETQYF. In DNA form, the CDR3 reads TGTGCCACCAGCAGAGTCAGAAAACCGACAGGGGTCCAAGAGACCCAGTACTTC.

A remark on this clonotype: This could be a read error, since a much larger clone is one nucleotide away. The chain uses TRBV6-5 and TRBJ1-2; 8 nucleotides line up with TRBD1. This CDR3 contains 13 residues. V lost 11 bases and J lost 2; bases outside the gene matches: 7. Per germline, CDR1 MNHEY and CDR2 SVGAGI. The CDR3 DNA sequence: TGTGCCGGCGGACGACAGGGGAACTATGGCTACACCTTC. It codes for CAGGRQGNYGYTF.

The V and J genes are TRBV9 and TRBJ1-5; maybe TRBD1 (5 bases). The CDR3 is 15 residues long. V was trimmed by 0 bases and J by 7 bases, leaving 14 bases between them. CDR1 and CDR2 from the germline V gene are SGDLS and YYNGEE. The CDR3 sequence is CASSVAGAEGQPQHF. CDR3 DNA sequence: TGTGCCAGCAGCGTAGCCGGGGCAGAGGGCCAGCCCCAGCATTTT.

The rearrangement joins TRBV2 to TRBJ1-4, with 8 bases that match TRBD1. Losses at the gene ends were 6 bases for V and 8 bases for J; bases not matched to a gene: 8. The CDR3 extends over 14 amino acids. The germline V gene encodes CDR1 SNHLY and CDR2 FYNNEI. CDR3 in DNA: TGTGCCAGCAGCGCGGACAGGGTGAAGGAAAAACTGTTTTTT. It encodes CASSADRVKEKLFF.

There are many counts of this clonotype. V usage is TRBV19 and J usage is TRBJ2-5; TRBD1 aligns across 8 bases. Germline V gives CDR1 LNHDA, CDR2 SQIVND (reference sequence). The length of the CDR3 is 15 residues. The V segment lost 7 bases and the J segment 1 base; nucleotides outside the gene matches: 8. The CDR3 region has the DNA TGTGCCAGTAATGCTCGACAGGGGCCCCAAGAGACCCAGTACTTC. This sequence encodes CASNARQGPQETQYF.

This clonotype has at least ten counts. The V gene is TRBV5-1, the J gene TRBJ2-7, with 7 bases matching TRBD1. J gave up 7 bases and V 4 bases, and 5 bases lay outside the gene matches. The CDR3 runs to 12 residues. Germline CDR1 is SGHRS and CDR2 is YFSETQ. CDR3 in DNA: TGCGCCAGCAGCCGGACAGGTGAGGAGCAGTACTTC. This sequence encodes CASSRTGEEQYF.

Many counts were recorded for this clonotype. The V gene is TRBV20-1, the J gene TRBJ1-2, with a weak D call TRBD1 (6 bases). This CDR3 is built from 14 residues. Germline V gene sequence: CDR1 DFQATT, CDR2 SNEGSKA (reference sequence). Trimming pared 6 bases from V and 4 bases from J, leaving 18 bases between. CDR3: CSASTGAAGYGYTF. DNA for the CDR3: TGCAGTGCCAGTACGGGGGCTGCTGGCTATGGCTACACCTTC.

V is TRBV7-2 and J is TRBJ2-1; 8 nucleotides match TRBD2. TRBJ2-7 matches the DNA end more closely, so the J call is doubtful. The germline gives CDR1 SGHTA, CDR2 FQGNSA. The CDR3 is made up of 15 amino acids. Here the CDR3 reads CASSLGLVGDNEQYF. Here the CDR3 DNA reads TGTGCCAGCAGCCTGGGACTAGTGGGGGACAATGAGCAGTACTTC.

The chain joins TRBV3-1 to TRBJ1-1; possible D gene TRBD1, 6 bases. The germline V gene has CDR1 LGHDT and CDR2 YNNKEL (reference sequence). The V end was cut by 8 bases, the J end by 1 base, with 17 bases between. CDR3 length: 15 amino acids. Written as DNA, the CDR3 is TGTGCCAGCGAACATAAGGGGGTCCGGAACACTGAAGCTTTCTTT. It is translated as CASEHKGVRNTEAFF.

V is TRBV21-1 and J is TRBJ2-1; the table's D call TRBD1 went unverified against the DNA. TRBV21-1 is termed a pseudogene. The CDR3 consists of 15 residues. In nucleotides, the CDR3 is TGTGCCAGCAGCAAAAAGGGCAGGGGGTACAATGAGCAGTTCTTC. Protein product: CASSKKGRGYNEQFF.

Details on this clonotype: This clone may be a read error of a much larger clone one base away. This chain links TRBV7-9 with TRBJ2-3; D unresolved. Germline V CDR1 and CDR2: SEHNR, FQNEAQ (reference sequence). The CDR3 covers 15 residues. CDR3 in amino acids: CASSLAQRNTDTEYF. CDR3 nucleotide sequence: TGTGCCAGCAGCTTAGCACAAAGAAACACAGATACGGAGTATTTT.

About this clonotype itself: A single base separates this from a much larger clone, so it may be a read error. The chain couples TRBV7-8 to TRBJ2-5, with 11 bases fitting TRBD2. This CDR3 is 14 amino acids long. Germline assignment: CDR1 SGHVS and CDR2 FQNEAQ. Trimming removed 5 bases from V and 11 bases from J; junction bases left unmatched: 10. The CDR3 spells CASSPRLAGLEQYF. In DNA, the CDR3 is TGTGCCAGCAGCCCGAGACTAGCGGGGCTTGAGCAGTACTTC.

V and J are TRBV20-1 and TRBJ1-5; D call uncertain. CDR1 is DFQATT, CDR2 SNEGSKA, per germline (reference sequence). CDR3 length: 16 amino acids. V lost 5 bases to trimming and J lost 6 bases, with 23 bases between them. CDR3 bases: TGCAGTGCTGGAGTCGGACCAAAGGTCGGCAGTCAGCCCCAGCATTTT. Its protein product is CSAGVGPKVGSQPQHF.

Ten or more counts support this clonotype. The chain uses TRBV7-2 and TRBJ2-7; no clear D. CDR1 SGHTA and CDR2 FQGNSA come from the germline V gene. The V end was cut by 5 bases, the J end by 9 bases, with 11 bases between. The CDR3 runs to 11 residues. In nucleotides, the CDR3 is TGTGCCAGCAGCGCAAGCCGGCGGCAGTACTTC. Residues: CASSASRRQYF. The full variable domain, rest sourced from reference TRBV7-2 and TRBJ2-7, is GAGVSQSPSNKVTEKGKDVELRCDPISGHTALYWYRQSLGQGLEFLIYFQGNSAPDKSGLPSDRFSAERTGGSVSTLTIQRTQQEDSAVYLCASSASRRQYFGPGTRLTVT.

This clonotype was detected ten times or more. V usage is TRBV7-2 and J usage is TRBJ2-5, with 7 bases aligning to TRBD2. Germline lookup yields CDR1 SGHTA and CDR2 FQGNSA. V lost 1 base and J lost 2; bases outside the gene matches: 7. This CDR3 comprises 16 residues. CDR3: CASSLGGGVGQETQYF. CDR3 coding DNA: TGTGCCAGCAGCTTAGGGGGGGGAGTGGGGCAAGAGACCCAGTACTTC.

With respect to this clonotype: This may come from a read error, since a much larger clone is one base off. The genes are TRBV11-2 and TRBJ2-7; a weak D match, TRBD1 (6 bases). The V end was cut by 1 base, the J end by 6 bases, with 16 bases between. This CDR3 comprises 15 residues. The V gene's germline CDR1 is SGHAT and CDR2 FQNNGV. CDR3: CASSLVWTVRSEQYF. CDR3 coding DNA: TGTGCCAGCAGCTTAGTTTGGACAGTCCGCTCCGAGCAGTACTTC.

As concerns this clonotype: Being one base from a much bigger clone, this may be a read error. The chain uses TRBV18 and TRBJ2-7; tentative D call: TRBD1 (5 bases). CDR1 is KGHSH, CDR2 LQKENI, per germline. V was trimmed by 6 bases and J by 7 bases, leaving 16 bases between them. This CDR3 is built from 13 residues. The CDR3 protein is CASSTEGAEEQYF. In DNA form, the CDR3 reads TGTGCCAGCTCGACCGAAGGGGCCGAGGAGCAGTACTTC.

This clonotype was found many times. The V gene is TRBV15, the J gene TRBJ2-3; 8 bases map to TRBD1. The CDR3 has 16 residues. Germline lookup yields CDR1 LNHNV and CDR2 YYDKDF (reference sequence). The V segment lost 3 bases and the J segment 6 bases; nucleotides outside the gene matches: 11. The CDR3 DNA reads TGTGCCACCAGCAGCCGGACAGGGATTACTAGCGATACGCAGTATTTT. Amino acid sequence: CATSSRTGITSDTQYF.

Regarding this clonotype: Since no conserved phenylalanine or tryptophan closes the CDR3, a read error is the likely cause. The genes are TRBV12-3 or TRBV12-4 and TRBJ2-3, with D possibly TRBD1 on 6 matching bases. The CDR3 has 14 amino acids. The V end was cut by 7 bases, the J end by 0 bases, with 11 bases between. The CDR3 region has the DNA TGTGCCAGCAAAAGGACAGTTAGCACAGATACGCAGTATTCT. It translates to CASKRTVSTDTQYS.

In its sample, this clonotype was seen many times. This chain uses TRBV10-2 with TRBJ2-1; 7 bases agree with TRBD2. Germline-derived CDR1 and CDR2 are WSHSY and SAAADI. The CDR3 loop spans 13 amino acids. The V segment lost 10 bases and the J segment 5 bases; nucleotides outside the gene matches: 8. CDR3 in amino acids: CATSGTNNNEQFF. CDR3 DNA: TGCGCCACCAGCGGGACTAACAACAATGAGCAGTTCTTC.

This clonotype was counted at least ten times. The CDR3 is CASSYPLAVNTDTQYF. In DNA form, the CDR3 reads TGTGCCAGCAGTTACCCCCTTGCGGTGAACACAGATACGCAGTATTTT. V is TRBV6-6 and J is TRBJ2-3; unclear D gene. Trimming cost V 2 bases and J 2 bases, with 14 bases left between them. CDR1 is MNHNY, CDR2 SVGAGI, per germline (reference sequence). This CDR3 comprises 16 residues.

With respect to this clonotype: With a much larger clone just one base away, this may be a read error. This rearrangement joins TRBV28 to TRBJ2-7, with a possible D match to TRBD1 (6 bases). Germline assignment: CDR1 MDHEN and CDR2 SYDVKM. The CDR3 spans 15 residues. The CDR3 DNA sequence: TGTACCAGCAGTCCCCGGGACACCCGAACCTACGAGCAGTACTTC. Translating gives CTSSPRDTRTYEQYF.

This chain uses TRBV7-2 with TRBJ2-2; D gene ambiguous. The length of the CDR3 is 14 residues. Germline-derived CDR1 and CDR2 are SGHTA and FQGNSA. The V end lost 4 bases, the J end lost 4 bases, and 10 bases lay between the germline ends. The CDR3 spells CASSSPPPTGELFF. The CDR3 DNA reads TGTGCCAGCAGCTCTCCCCCCCCCACCGGGGAGCTGTTTTTT.